This T cell receptor beta chain was captured in a study of Ad26.COV2.S vaccination and SARS-CoV-2 variants. Whole-study context: Each vaccinee took Ad26.COV2.S intramuscularly, once or twice 56 days apart. General study results and limits: Responses of spike-specific T cells (both CD8+ and CD4+) reportedly showed substantial breadth after vaccination. Participants in the vaccine arm had higher spike-specific TCR breadth; placebo recipients had lower.

TCRdb's copy holds only in-frame clones and misses some; the assay was immunoSEQ multiplex PCR. The data show 300,000 to 350,000 clones, approximately 86% seen once. The CDR3 length is 16 residues. Germline V gene lookup returns CDR1 SGHRS and CDR2 YFSETQ. V was cut by 5 bases and J by 5 bases, with 19 bases left in between. The treatment denotes: approximately 18 received Ad26.COV2.S at low or high dose, single or two shots; several received placebo; per-sample allocation not given. Samples were taken on day 63 after the first vaccine or placebo injection. The count of this clone is one. No antigen is known for it.

The rearrangement joins TRBV5-1 to TRBJ1-4; D may be TRBD1 (6 bases). This TCR came from a person aged 18-60 years who received the Ad26.COV2.S COVID-19 vaccine or a placebo. The sequencing here drew on peripheral blood, taken in a trial of Ad26.COV2.S vaccine versus placebo. The chain's CDR3 is CASRLLPDRPNEKLFF. CDR3 DNA sequence: TGCGCCAGCAGGCTCCTCCCAGACAGGCCCAATGAAAAACTGTTTTTT.